This T cell receptor beta chain derives from a study of control samples from healthy donors and cancer patients. TCRdb's copy holds only in-frame clones and misses some; the assay was immunoSEQ multiplex PCR. The table lists 150,000 to 200,000 clones, roughly 92% of them singletons. This clone showed up just once. From germline, CDR1 is SGHRS and CDR2 YFSETQ. The CDR3 spans 16 residues. Trimming at V came to 3 bases and at J to 1 base, leaving 2 bases not matched to a gene. Sequencing was performed on blood. The rearrangement uses TRBV5-1 and TRBJ2-5; 14 bases line up with TRBD2. The TCR comes from a man aged 25-40 years in good health. This chain's CDR3 is CASSSGLAGAQETQYF. The CDR3 DNA reads TGCGCCAGCAGCTCGGGACTAGCGGGGGCCCAAGAGACCCAGTACTTC. Using reference TRBV5-1 and TRBJ2-5 for the parts outside the CDR3, the full variable domain is KAGVTQTPRYLIKTRGQQVTLSCSPISGHRSVSWYQQTPGQGLQFLFEYFSETQRNKGNFPGRFSGRQFSNSRSEMNVSTLELGDSALYLCASSSGLAGAQETQYFGPGTRLLVL.